This TCR beta chain appears in the sequencing data of a study of CD8 T cells in ankylosing spondylitis (dated by TCRdb to 2015 to 2018). Regarding the research as a whole: T cell receptor beta repertoires were profiled in healthy donors and ankylosing spondylitis patients so that disease-linked TCR variants could be found. The full study cohort comprised 20 to 25 ankylosing spondylitis patients and around 100 healthy donors. Samples of peripheral blood were taken, and for ankylosing spondylitis patients, synovial fluid was collected as well. The investigation overall reported the following: The disease-linked clones had a CD8+ phenotype and were found at relatively low frequencies in peripheral blood. According to the report, matched synovial fluid samples from ankylosing spondylitis patients were significantly enriched for the disease-linked clones. Some TCR beta motif variants had previously been reported in synovial fluid and blood of reactive arthritis patients, which suggested common disease-initiation mechanisms. A TCR beta motif made up of several highly homologous amino acid variants appeared to be characteristic of blood from ankylosing spondylitis patients.

For this clonotype: Its specific antigen is unknown. Base-call qualities are not available, and no considerably larger clone is one nucleotide away.

Sequencing took place on an Illumina HiSeq 2500. Quantitative 5'-RACE with molecular barcodes was the method used to prepare the TCR beta libraries. Per the source publication's procedure: A new computational method based on a probabilistic model of VDJ rearrangement was used to identify disease-linked TCR variants. TCRdb ran its own pipeline on the public reads, namely fastp trimming at Q25 and MiXCR clone calling, and kept in-frame beta chains. Under each unique CDR3 protein, matching rows form one entry showing the most common genes and DNA. The V and J calls follow TCRdb's processing rather than the paper's. The sample has roughly 400,000 distinct CDR3 sequences on record, approximately 20% of them singletons. The top ten hold about a sixth of the sample. The CDR3 holds 12 amino acids from the cysteine to the phenylalanine. Just the 36-base CDR3 DNA is kept, in frame starting at base 1. V sheds 5 bases and J sheds 8 bases, leaving 12 bases between their ends. CDR1 and CDR2 were assigned from the germline V gene (reference sequence) as SEHNR and FQNEAQ.

This TCR derives from a male donor with ankylosing spondylitis. The specimen sequenced was blood, either unsorted or a sorted T cell fraction (not recorded which). The sequence is built from TRBV7-9 and TRBJ1-1, with the D gene call left open. The nucleotide sequence is given as TGTGCCAGCAGCCTCGAACCTGTAGAAGCTTTCTTT. Translated, this gives CASSLEPVEAFF.